This T cell receptor (beta chain) was identified in a study of blood T cell repertoires in COVID-19 (TCRdb year 2020). Study-wide context: Samples from collaborators originated in the United States, Italy and Spain and spanned both the acute and convalescent phases of COVID-19. The material from the prospective study consisted of cDNA or gDNA derived from T cells, B-cell-depleted T cells, or PBMCs. Subjects who had been exposed to COVID-19, were actively infected with it, or had recovered from it provided the deeply sampled blood TCRbeta repertoires that made up the dataset. The repertoires were released in a freely available public database meant as a resource for research on the immune response to SARS-CoV-2. Samples came from the ongoing ImmuneRACE study (first 160 participants) plus 1,254 subjects from 6 global collaborators. Nearly every sample came with metadata listing a de-identified subject ID, COVID-19 status, age in years and sex. Where available, HLA class I and class II types were taken from metadata supplied by the sample provider and were not determined by assay-based typing. The research as a whole found: The quantity of clinical and demographic metadata differed by source and by participant and was supplied without curation.

TCRbeta CDR3 regions were amplified from genomic DNA using the immunoSEQ Assay, a bias-controlled multiplex PCR. The authors' pipeline ran thus. The number of nucleated cells in each sample was estimated by amplification of reference gene primers within the assay. To quantify the absolute abundance of each unique TCRbeta CDR3 rearrangement, sequence reads were collapsed and filtered. For each sample, productive Simpson clonality was calculated as the square root of Simpson's diversity index over productive rearrangements. TCRdb obtained this table from immuneACCESS and retained in-frame rearrangements with V and J assigned. These tables miss some clones; where compared with another copy, unresolved V genes account for less than half of the shortfall, and the remainder is unexplained. V, J and clone size derive from that table, while D and trimming were established from the DNA sequence. The sample table shows under 250,000 clones, and approximately 91% are seen once. Less than 7.5% of the sample belongs to the ten largest clones.

Concerning this clone: The specificity of this receptor is unknown. Base-call qualities are not available, and no considerably larger clone is one nucleotide away.

A second Seattle source provided samples from volunteer blood donors who had recovered from COVID-19. Whole blood was collected in K2EDTA tubes by collaborating institutions according to the institutions' own protocols. For TCRbeta analysis, collaborators shipped samples in one of three forms: frozen whole blood, isolated PBMCs, or DNA extracted from either of those sample types. The clonotype comes from a man aged 60 to 75 who had recovered from COVID-19. The sequenced sample consisted of peripheral blood.

The nucleotide sequence is given as TGTGCCAGCAGCCTGGGGATTACAGGGGGGTACGAGCAGTACTTC. Translated, this gives CASSLGITGGYEQYF. This chain is built from TRBV5-4 and TRBJ2-7; 8 bases in the junction line up with TRBD1. The germline V gene (reference sequence) specifies SGHNT as CDR1 and YYREEE as CDR2. Germline trimming: 4 bases from V, 4 bases from J; junction bases outside gene matches: 10. From the cysteine through the phenylalanine, the CDR3 covers 15 amino acids. Only CDR3 DNA is held: 45 bases, read in frame from base 1.